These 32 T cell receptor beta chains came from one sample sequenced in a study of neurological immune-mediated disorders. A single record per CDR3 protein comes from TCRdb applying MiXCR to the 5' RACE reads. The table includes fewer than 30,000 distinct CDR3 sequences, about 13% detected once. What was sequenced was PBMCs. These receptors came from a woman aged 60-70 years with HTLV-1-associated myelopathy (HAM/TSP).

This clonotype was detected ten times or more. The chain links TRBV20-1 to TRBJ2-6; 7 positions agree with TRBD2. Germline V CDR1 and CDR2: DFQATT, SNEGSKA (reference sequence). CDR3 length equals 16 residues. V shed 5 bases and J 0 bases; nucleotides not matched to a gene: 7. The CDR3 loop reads CSAGDPGGSGANVLTF. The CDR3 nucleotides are TGCAGTGCTGGGGACCCGGGGGGCTCTGGGGCCAACGTCCTGACTTTC.

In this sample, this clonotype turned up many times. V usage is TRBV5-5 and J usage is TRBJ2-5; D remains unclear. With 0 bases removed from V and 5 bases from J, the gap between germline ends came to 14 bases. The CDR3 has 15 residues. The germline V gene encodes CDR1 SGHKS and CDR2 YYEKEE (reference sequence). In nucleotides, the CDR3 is TGTGCCAGCAGCTTGGAGGCTAGAGGTCTGGAGACCCAGTACTTC. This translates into CASSLEARGLETQYF.

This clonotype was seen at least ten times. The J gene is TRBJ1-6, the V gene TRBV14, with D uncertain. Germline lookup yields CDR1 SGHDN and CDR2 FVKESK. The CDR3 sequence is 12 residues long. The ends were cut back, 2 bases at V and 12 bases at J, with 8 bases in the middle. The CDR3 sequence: CASSQSLGPLHF. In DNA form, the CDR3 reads TGTGCCAGCAGCCAATCGTTGGGACCCCTCCACTTT.

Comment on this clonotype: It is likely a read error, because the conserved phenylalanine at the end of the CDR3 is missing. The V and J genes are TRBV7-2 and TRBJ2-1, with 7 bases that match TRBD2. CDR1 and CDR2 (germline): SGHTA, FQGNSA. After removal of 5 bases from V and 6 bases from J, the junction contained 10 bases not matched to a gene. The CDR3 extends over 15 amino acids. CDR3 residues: CASSPRRGNGNEQFL. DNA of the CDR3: TGTGCCAGCAGCCCCAGGCGGGGGAACGGCAATGAGCAGTTCTTA.

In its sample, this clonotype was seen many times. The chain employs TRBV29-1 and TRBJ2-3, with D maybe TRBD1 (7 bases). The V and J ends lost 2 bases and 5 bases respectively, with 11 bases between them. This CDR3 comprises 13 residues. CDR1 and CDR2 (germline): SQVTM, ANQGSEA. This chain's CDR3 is CSVEIRGVDTQYF. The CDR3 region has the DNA TGCAGCGTTGAAATCAGGGGGGTAGATACGCAGTATTTT.

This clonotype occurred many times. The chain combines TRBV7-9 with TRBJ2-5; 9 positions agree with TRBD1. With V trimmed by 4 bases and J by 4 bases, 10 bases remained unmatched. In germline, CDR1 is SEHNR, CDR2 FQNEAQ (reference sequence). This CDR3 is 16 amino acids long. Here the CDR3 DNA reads TGTGCCAGCAGCTCGACATATGGGACAGGGAGAGAGACCCAGTACTTC. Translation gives CASSSTYGTGRETQYF.

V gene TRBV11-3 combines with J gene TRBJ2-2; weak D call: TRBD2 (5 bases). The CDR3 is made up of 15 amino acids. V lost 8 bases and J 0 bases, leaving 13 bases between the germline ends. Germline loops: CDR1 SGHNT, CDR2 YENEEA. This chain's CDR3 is CASPPLATNTGELFF. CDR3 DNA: TGTGCCAGCCCCCCGCTAGCCACGAACACCGGGGAGCTGTTTTTT.

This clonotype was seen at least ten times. The CDR3 loop reads CASKAGTSSTDTQYF. CDR3 sequence (DNA): TGCGCCAGCAAGGCAGGGACTAGCAGCACAGATACGCAGTATTTT. V and J are TRBV10-2 and TRBJ2-3; 9 bases fit TRBD2. The CDR3 spans 15 residues. Germline CDR1 and CDR2: WSHSY and SAAADI. Unmatched junction bases numbered 5, after V lost 7 bases and J lost 0 bases.

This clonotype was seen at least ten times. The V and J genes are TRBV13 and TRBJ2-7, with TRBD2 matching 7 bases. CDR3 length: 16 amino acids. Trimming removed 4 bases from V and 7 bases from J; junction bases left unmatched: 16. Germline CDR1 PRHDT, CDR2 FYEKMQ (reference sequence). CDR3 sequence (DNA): TGTGCCAGCAGCTCCTCCGGGACTACCCTCTCGTCAGAGCAGTACTTC. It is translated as CASSSSGTTLSSEQYF.

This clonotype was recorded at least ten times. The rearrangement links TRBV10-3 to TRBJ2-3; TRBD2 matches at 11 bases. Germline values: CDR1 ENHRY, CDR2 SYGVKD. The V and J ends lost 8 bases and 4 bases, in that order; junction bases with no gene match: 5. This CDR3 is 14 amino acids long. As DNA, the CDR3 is TGTGCCATCTCCTCGGGACTAGCGGCAGATACGCAGTATTTT. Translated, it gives CAISSGLAADTQYF.

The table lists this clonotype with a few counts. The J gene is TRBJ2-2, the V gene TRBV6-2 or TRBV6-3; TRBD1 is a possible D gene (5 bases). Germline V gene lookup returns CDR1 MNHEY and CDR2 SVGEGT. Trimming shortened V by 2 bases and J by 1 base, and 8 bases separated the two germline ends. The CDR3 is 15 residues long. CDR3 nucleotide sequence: TGTGCCAGCAGTTACGGTACAGGGAACACCGGGGAGCTGTTTTTT. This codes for CASSYGTGNTGELFF.

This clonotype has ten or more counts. The CDR3 spells CATSDPRRSDGYTF. The CDR3 DNA sequence: TGTGCCACCAGTGATCCCAGGCGAAGTGATGGCTACACCTTC. The J gene is TRBJ1-2, the V gene TRBV24-1, with D uncertain. Germline V gene sequence: CDR1 KGHDR, CDR2 SFDVKD. V gave up 3 bases and J gave up 6 bases, with 13 bases separating them. The CDR3 length is 14 residues.

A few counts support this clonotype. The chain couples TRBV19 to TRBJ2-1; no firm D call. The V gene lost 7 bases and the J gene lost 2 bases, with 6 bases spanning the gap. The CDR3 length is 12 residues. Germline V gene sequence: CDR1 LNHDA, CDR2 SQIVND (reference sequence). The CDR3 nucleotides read TGTGCCAGTACAGGAGCCTACAATGAGCAGTTCTTC. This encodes CASTGAYNEQFF.

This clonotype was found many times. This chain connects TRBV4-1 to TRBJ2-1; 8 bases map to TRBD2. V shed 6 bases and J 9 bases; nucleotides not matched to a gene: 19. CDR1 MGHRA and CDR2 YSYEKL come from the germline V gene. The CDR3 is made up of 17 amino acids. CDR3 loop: CASRKTGSGGADTEQFF. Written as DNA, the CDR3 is TGCGCCAGCAGAAAAACGGGAAGCGGGGGCGCTGACACTGAGCAGTTCTTC.

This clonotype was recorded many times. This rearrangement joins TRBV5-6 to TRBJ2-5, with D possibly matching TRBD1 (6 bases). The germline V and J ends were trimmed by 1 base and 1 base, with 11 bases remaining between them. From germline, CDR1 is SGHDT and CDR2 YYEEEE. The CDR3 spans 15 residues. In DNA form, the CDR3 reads TGTGCCAGCAGCTTGAGCACAGGGAGCCAAGAGACCCAGTACTTC. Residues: CASSLSTGSQETQYF.

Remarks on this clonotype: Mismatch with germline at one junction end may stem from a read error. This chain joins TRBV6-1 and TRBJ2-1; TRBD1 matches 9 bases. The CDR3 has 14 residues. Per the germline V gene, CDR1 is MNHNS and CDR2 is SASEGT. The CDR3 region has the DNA TGTGCAAGCAGACAGGGGGATGGGAACAATGAGCAGTTCTTC. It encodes CASRQGDGNNEQFF.

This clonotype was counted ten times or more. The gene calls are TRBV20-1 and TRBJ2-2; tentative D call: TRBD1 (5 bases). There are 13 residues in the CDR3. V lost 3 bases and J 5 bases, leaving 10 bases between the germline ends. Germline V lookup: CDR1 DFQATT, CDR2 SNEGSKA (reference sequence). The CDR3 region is CSARQGYTGELFF. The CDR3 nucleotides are TGCAGTGCTAGGCAGGGTTATACCGGGGAGCTGTTTTTT.

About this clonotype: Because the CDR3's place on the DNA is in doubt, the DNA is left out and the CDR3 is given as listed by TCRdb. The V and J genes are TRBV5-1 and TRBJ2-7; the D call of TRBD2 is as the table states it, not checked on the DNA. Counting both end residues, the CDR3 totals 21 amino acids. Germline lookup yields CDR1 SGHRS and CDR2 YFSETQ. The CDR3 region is CASSFYICSATRRGGIYEQYF.

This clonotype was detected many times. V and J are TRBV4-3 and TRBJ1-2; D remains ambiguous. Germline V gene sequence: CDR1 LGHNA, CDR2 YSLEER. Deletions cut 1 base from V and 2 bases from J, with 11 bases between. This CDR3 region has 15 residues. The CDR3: CASSQGWAGNYGYTF. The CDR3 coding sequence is TGCGCCAGCAGCCAAGGATGGGCGGGGAACTATGGCTACACCTTC.

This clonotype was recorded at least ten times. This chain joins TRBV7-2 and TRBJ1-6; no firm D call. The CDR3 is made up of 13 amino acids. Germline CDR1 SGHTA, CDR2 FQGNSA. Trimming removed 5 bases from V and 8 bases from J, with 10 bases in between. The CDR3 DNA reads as TGTGCCAGCAGCCCCCACCTGGATTCACCCCTCCACTTT. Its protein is CASSPHLDSPLHF.

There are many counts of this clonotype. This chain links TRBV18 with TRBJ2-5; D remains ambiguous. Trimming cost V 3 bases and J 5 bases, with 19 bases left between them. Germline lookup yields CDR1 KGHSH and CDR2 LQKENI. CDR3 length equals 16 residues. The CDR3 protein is CASSPPESRGPETQYF. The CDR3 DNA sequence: TGTGCCAGCTCACCGCCGGAGTCCAGAGGCCCGGAGACCCAGTACTTC.

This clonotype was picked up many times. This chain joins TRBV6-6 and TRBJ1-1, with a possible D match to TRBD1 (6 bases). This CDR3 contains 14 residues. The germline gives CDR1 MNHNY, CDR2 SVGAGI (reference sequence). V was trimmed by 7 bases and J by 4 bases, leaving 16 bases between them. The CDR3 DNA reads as TGTGCCAGCATCCTACAGGGAGGAGGCACTGAAGCTTTCTTT. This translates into CASILQGGGTEAFF.

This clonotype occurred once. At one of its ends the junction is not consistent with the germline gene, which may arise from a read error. The CDR3 spells CASSLAGGTEALF. The CDR3 region has the DNA TGCGCCAGCAGCTTGGCAGGTGGCACTGAAGCTCTCTTT. The chain employs TRBV5-1 and TRBJ1-1; D unresolved. The CDR3 runs to 13 residues. Germline assignment: CDR1 SGHRS and CDR2 YFSETQ. The full variable domain, in which reference TRBV5-1 and TRBJ1-1 provide the parts outside the CDR3, is KAGVTQTPRYLIKTRGQQVTLSCSPISGHRSVSWYQQTPGQGLQFLFEYFSETQRNKGNFPGRFSGRQFSNSRSEMNVSTLELGDSALYLCASSLAGGTEALFGQGTRLTVV.

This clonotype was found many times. The CDR3 bases are TGTGCCAGCAGCTTAGGGCAGTCCGGGGGTTGGGAGCAGTTCTTC. Protein product: CASSLGQSGGWEQFF. V is TRBV7-9 and J is TRBJ2-1; perhaps TRBD2 as D (6 bases). Deletions cut 1 base from V and 10 bases from J, with 17 bases between. The CDR3 has 15 amino acids. Germline V gene sequence: CDR1 SEHNR, CDR2 FQNEAQ (reference sequence).

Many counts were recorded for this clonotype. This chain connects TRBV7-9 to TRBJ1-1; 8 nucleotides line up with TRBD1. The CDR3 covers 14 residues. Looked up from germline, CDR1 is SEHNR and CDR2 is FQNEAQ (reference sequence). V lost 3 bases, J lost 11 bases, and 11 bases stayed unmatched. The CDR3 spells CASSFQGAKGSAFF. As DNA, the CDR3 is TGTGCCAGCAGCTTTCAGGGGGCGAAGGGTAGTGCTTTCTTT.

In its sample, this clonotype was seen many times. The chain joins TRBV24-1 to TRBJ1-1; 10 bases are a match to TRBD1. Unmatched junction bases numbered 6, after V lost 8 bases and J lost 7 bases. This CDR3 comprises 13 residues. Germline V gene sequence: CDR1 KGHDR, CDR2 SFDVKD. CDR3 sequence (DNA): TGTGCCACCAACACAGGGACAGGGGATGAAGCTTTCTTT. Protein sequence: CATNTGTGDEAFF.

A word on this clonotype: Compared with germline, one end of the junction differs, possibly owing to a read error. The CDR3 bases are TGTGCCAGCAGCTTAAGCCTAGGGGATTCCTATGGATACACCTTC. Protein sequence: CASSLSLGDSYGYTF. This chain joins TRBV7-9 and TRBJ1-2; possibly TRBD1 for D (5 bases). Germline values: CDR1 SEHNR, CDR2 FQNEAQ (reference sequence). The length of the CDR3 is 15 residues.

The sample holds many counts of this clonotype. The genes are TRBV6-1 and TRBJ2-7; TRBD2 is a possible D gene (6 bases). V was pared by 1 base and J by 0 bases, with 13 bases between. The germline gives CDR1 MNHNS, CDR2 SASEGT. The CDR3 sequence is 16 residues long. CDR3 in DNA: TGTGCCAGCAGTGAAGTGGAGGGAAGGAGCTCCTACGAGCAGTACTTC. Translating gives CASSEVEGRSSYEQYF.

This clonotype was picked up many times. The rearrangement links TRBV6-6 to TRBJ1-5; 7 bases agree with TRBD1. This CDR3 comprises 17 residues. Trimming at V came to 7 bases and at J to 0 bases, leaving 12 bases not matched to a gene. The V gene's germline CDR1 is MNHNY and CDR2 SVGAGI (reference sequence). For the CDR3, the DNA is TGTGCCAGCAAGTCCGGGGACAGATCATTTAGCAATCAGCCCCAGCATTTT. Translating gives CASKSGDRSFSNQPQHF.

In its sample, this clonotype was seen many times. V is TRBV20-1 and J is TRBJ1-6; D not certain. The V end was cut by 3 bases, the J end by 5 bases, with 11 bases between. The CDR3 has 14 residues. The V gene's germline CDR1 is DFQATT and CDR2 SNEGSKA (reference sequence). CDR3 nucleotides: TGCAGTGCTAGTCGACAACCCAATAATTCACCCCTCCACTTT. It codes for CSASRQPNNSPLHF.

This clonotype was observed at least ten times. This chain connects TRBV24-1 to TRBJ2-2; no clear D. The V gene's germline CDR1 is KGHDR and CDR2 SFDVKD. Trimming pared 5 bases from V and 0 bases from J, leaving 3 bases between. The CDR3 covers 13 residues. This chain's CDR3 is CATSGSNTGELFF. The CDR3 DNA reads TGTGCCACCAGTGGGTCGAACACCGGGGAGCTGTTTTTT.

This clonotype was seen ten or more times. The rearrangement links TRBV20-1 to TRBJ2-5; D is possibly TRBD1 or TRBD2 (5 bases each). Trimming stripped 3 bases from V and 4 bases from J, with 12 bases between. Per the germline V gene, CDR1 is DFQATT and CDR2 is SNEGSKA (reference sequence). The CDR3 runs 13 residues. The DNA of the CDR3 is TGCAGTGCTAGGGGGCAGGGACGAGAGACCCAGTACTTC. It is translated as CSARGQGRETQYF.